This T cell receptor (beta chain) was sequenced during a study of CD8 T cells in ankylosing spondylitis. Study findings and constraints: Reportedly, significant enrichment of disease-linked clones occurred in matched ankylosing spondylitis synovial fluid. Made up of eight or nine highly homologous variants, a TCR beta motif appeared characteristic of ankylosing spondylitis blood.

This clonotype was seen many times. Its specificity is unknown. Quantitative barcoded 5'-RACE was used to prepare TCR beta libraries. MiXCR, run by TCRdb on the 5' RACE reads, gives a single entry per CDR3 protein. Of approximately 150,000 distinct CDR3 sequences listed, 15% to 20% were seen once; the top ten hold roughly 30%. The sequence derives from a male donor with ankylosing spondylitis. The specimen was blood, either unsorted or a sorted T cell fraction (not recorded which).

The CDR3 protein is CASSYSENTGELFF. The DNA for the CDR3 is TGTGCCAGCAGTTACAGCGAGAACACCGGGGAGCTGTTTTTT. V usage is TRBV6-5 and J usage is TRBJ2-2; no firm D call. This CDR3 contains 14 residues. Germline V gene lookup returns CDR1 MNHEY and CDR2 SVGAGI. Trimming took 2 bases from V and 1 from J, leaving 5 bases between them.